This T cell receptor (beta chain) stems from a study of blood T cell repertoires in COVID-19. Study at large: Whether acute or convalescent, the COVID-19 samples came from the United States, Italy and Spain. PBMCs, B-cell-depleted T cells, or T cells provided the cDNA or gDNA that made up the material.

The length of the CDR3 is 16 residues. Trimming took 2 bases from V and 0 from J; bases not matched to a gene: 4. Germline loops: CDR1 SGHAT, CDR2 FQNNGV. Seattle's cohort entered during active infection and was followed longitudinally. As handled by the study authors: Amplification of reference gene primers provided the estimated nucleated cell counts. Repertoires were generated with immunoSEQ multiplex PCR, while TCRdb's copy carries only in-frame clones and drops some. V and J calls and clone size are copied from that table; D and trimming were computed from the DNA. The table lists more than 200,000 clones, approximately 84% of them singletons.

This rearrangement joins TRBV11-2 to TRBJ2-7; 10 bases match TRBD2. The origin of this receptor is a man aged 45-65 years with COVID-19, enrolled during active disease. Sequenced sample: peripheral blood. The CDR3 sequence: CASSLSASGSSYEQYF. As DNA, the CDR3 is TGTGCCAGCAGCTTATCGGCTAGCGGGAGCTCCTACGAGCAGTACTTC.